The 24 T cell receptor beta chains below all came from one sample that was sequenced in a study of blood T cell repertoires in COVID-19. TCRdb's copy holds only in-frame clones and misses some; the assay was immunoSEQ multiplex PCR. The table has about 82,000 clones, about 85% seen once. Material: peripheral blood. The receptors stem from a man at least 80 years old with active or convalescent COVID-19.

The CDR3 region is CASSFRQGEGSPLHF. CDR3 bases: TGTGCCAGCAGTTTCCGACAGGGGGAAGGTTCACCCCTCCACTTT. The chain joins TRBV27 to TRBJ1-6; 9 bases match TRBD1. The CDR3 is made up of 15 amino acids. Germline V CDR1 and CDR2: MNHEY, SMNVEV (reference sequence). Trimming at V came to 3 bases and at J to 9 bases, leaving 6 bases not matched to a gene.

The chain has TRBV18 and TRBJ2-3; maybe TRBD2 (5 bases). This CDR3 spans 15 amino acids. Germline CDR1 is KGHSH and CDR2 is LQKENI. The V and J ends lost 5 bases and 2 bases respectively, with 14 bases between them. The CDR3 nucleotides read TGTGCCAGCTCAGGAAACGGACTGACCACAGATACGCAGTATTTT. Translation gives CASSGNGLTTDTQYF.

This sequence joins TRBV6-5 and TRBJ1-1, with D maybe TRBD1 (6 bases). Germline V gives CDR1 MNHEY, CDR2 SVGAGI. The CDR3 has 14 amino acids. Deletions cut 5 bases from V and 6 bases from J, with 16 bases between. DNA for the CDR3: TGTGCCAGCAGTCATACCAAACAGGGATCTGAAGCTTTCTTT. Its translation is CASSHTKQGSEAFF.

This clone was observed a handful of times. The DNA for the CDR3 is TGTGCCAGCTCGAGGACTACCGCGGGACAGGGGAACACCGGGGAGCTGTTTTTT. Protein product: CASSRTTAGQGNTGELFF. V gene TRBV18 combines with J gene TRBJ2-2; TRBD1 matches 9 bases. This CDR3 region has 18 residues. J lost 1 base, V lost 6 bases, and 12 bases had no gene match. Germline lookup yields CDR1 KGHSH and CDR2 LQKENI.

The V gene is TRBV18, the J gene TRBJ2-7; 8 nucleotides agree with TRBD1. This CDR3 has 13 residues. Germline trimming cut 3 bases from V and 5 bases from J; bases unmatched to any gene: 3. The germline V gene encodes CDR1 KGHSH and CDR2 LQKENI. This chain's CDR3 is CASSPTGGDEQYV. The CDR3 DNA follows: TGTGCCAGCTCACCTACAGGGGGAGACGAGCAGTACGTC.

V is TRBV7-3 and J is TRBJ1-2; D unclear. The ends were cut back, 2 bases at V and 2 bases at J, with 12 bases in the middle. The CDR3 loop spans 15 amino acids. Per germline, CDR1 SGHTA and CDR2 FQGTGA. For the CDR3, the DNA is TGTGCCAGCAGCTTAGCCCCAGGACTCAACTATGGCTACACCTTC. Encoded protein: CASSLAPGLNYGYTF.

This clone was found a few times. The rearrangement joins TRBV4-2 to TRBJ2-3, with 7 bases aligning to TRBD1. V lost 4 bases and J lost 6; bases outside the gene matches: 7. In germline, CDR1 is LGHNA, CDR2 YNFKEQ. The CDR3 loop spans 14 amino acids. The CDR3, as DNA: TGTGCCAGCAGCCCCCACAGGGGTTCGGATACGCAGTATTTT. It is translated as CASSPHRGSDTQYF.

The chain employs TRBV7-6 and TRBJ1-5, with D uncertain. CDR1 and CDR2 (germline): SGHVS, FNYEAQ. The CDR3 is 13 amino acids. Trimming shortened V by 3 bases and J by 4 bases, and 7 bases separated the two germline ends. The CDR3 here is CASSFSDNQPQHF. CDR3 DNA sequence: TGTGCCAGCAGCTTCTCAGATAATCAGCCCCAGCATTTT.

The gene calls are TRBV14 and TRBJ1-1; perhaps TRBD1 as D (5 bases). Trimming took off 4 bases at V and 5 bases at J, with 20 bases between the two ends. Looked up from germline, CDR1 is SGHDN and CDR2 is FVKESK. The CDR3 totals 16 residues. The CDR3 is CASSPAGRWGRTEAFF. The CDR3 DNA sequence: TGTGCCAGCAGCCCCGCCGGGCGGTGGGGGAGGACTGAAGCTTTCTTT.

The V gene is TRBV2, the J gene TRBJ2-5, with D possibly being TRBD2 (6 bases). Germline V gives CDR1 SNHLY, CDR2 FYNNEI. The CDR3 covers 15 residues. V lost 6 bases, J lost 4 bases, and 18 bases lay in between. The chain's CDR3 is CASSRLGHNRETQYF. CDR3 coding DNA: TGTGCCAGCAGCAGACTAGGGCACAACCGAGAGACCCAGTACTTC.

A single count supports this clone. V gene TRBV25-1 combines with J gene TRBJ1-2, with 9 nucleotides matching TRBD1. CDR1 is MGHDK, CDR2 SYGVNS, per germline. V lost 1 base to trimming and J lost 4 bases; unmatched junction nucleotides: 4. The CDR3 has 15 amino acids. CDR3 amino acids: CASSEWAGQGYGYTF. CDR3 DNA: TGTGCCAGCAGTGAATGGGCGGGACAGGGCTATGGCTACACCTTC.

This clone was seen once. The V gene is TRBV6-6, the J gene TRBJ2-3; 11 nucleotides agree with TRBD1. Trimming removed 4 bases from V and 3 bases from J; junction bases left unmatched: 6. Germline V lookup: CDR1 MNHNY, CDR2 SVGAGI (reference sequence). The CDR3 spans 16 residues. The CDR3 region is CASSLPGTGGTDTQYF. The CDR3 DNA reads as TGTGCCAGCAGTTTACCCGGGACAGGGGGGACAGATACGCAGTATTTT.

The rearrangement joins TRBV19 to TRBJ1-1; 8 nucleotides agree with TRBD1. Germline assignment: CDR1 LNHDA and CDR2 SQIVND (reference sequence). CDR3 length: 16 residues. Unmatched junction bases numbered 15, after V lost 6 bases and J lost 6 bases. CDR3 region: CASRRQGTRGFAEAFF. As DNA, the CDR3 is TGTGCCAGTAGACGACAGGGGACCCGGGGTTTTGCTGAAGCTTTCTTT. Drawing the rest from reference TRBV19 and TRBJ1-1, the complete variable domain is DGGITQSPKYLFRKEGQNVTLSCEQNLNHDAMYWYRQDPGQGLRLIYYSQIVNDFQKGDIAEGYSVSREKKESFPLTVTSAQKNPTAFYLCASRRQGTRGFAEAFFGQGTRLTVV.

The gene calls are TRBV7-9 and TRBJ1-4; possibly TRBD1 for D (6 bases). Trimming shortened V by 5 bases and J by 8 bases, and 21 bases separated the two germline ends. CDR3 size: 16 residues. The V gene's germline CDR1 is SEHNR and CDR2 FQNEAQ (reference sequence). CDR3 in amino acids: CASSPRIVQRGEKLFF. CDR3 nucleotides: TGTGCCAGCAGCCCAAGAATCGTCCAAAGGGGGGAAAAACTGTTTTTT. The whole variable domain, remainder taken from reference TRBV7-9 and TRBJ1-4, is DTGVSQNPRHKITKRGQNVTFRCDPISEHNRLYWYRQTLGQGPEFLTYFQNEAQLEKSRLLSDRFSAERPKGSFSTLEIQRTEQGDSAMYLCASSPRIVQRGEKLFFGSGTQLSVL.

The rearrangement uses TRBV11-2 and TRBJ1-1; D is possibly TRBD1 (5 bases). Germline assignment: CDR1 SGHAT and CDR2 FQNNGV. The V end lost 5 bases, the J end lost 7 bases, and 20 bases lay between the germline ends. CDR3 length equals 15 residues. In DNA form, the CDR3 reads TGTGCCAGCAGCCAGCGAAACCAGGGTGTAGGTGAAGCTTTCTTT. Translation gives CASSQRNQGVGEAFF.

J is TRBJ2-7 and V is TRBV7-8, with 7 bases lining up with TRBD1. The trim removed 7 bases at V and 3 bases at J, leaving 24 bases unmatched. Germline lookup yields CDR1 SGHVS and CDR2 FQNEAQ. The CDR3 runs to 19 residues. For the CDR3, the DNA is TGTGCCAGCATCGATATTTACAGACCCTCAGGGACAGAAAACTACGAGCAGTACGTC. It encodes CASIDIYRPSGTENYEQYV.

This clone was detected a few times. The J gene is TRBJ2-7, the V gene TRBV6-2 or TRBV6-3, with 9 bases identical to TRBD2. This CDR3 has 14 amino acids. Trimming removed 5 bases from V and 6 bases from J; junction bases left unmatched: 8. The V gene's germline CDR1 is MNHEY and CDR2 SVGEGT. Written as DNA, the CDR3 is TGTGCCAGCAGTGTGGGACTAGCTCTGGTCGAGCAGTACGTC. Residues: CASSVGLALVEQYV.

CDR3 in DNA: TGTGCCAGCTCACCGGCGGAACAAGAGACCCAGTACTTC. Amino acids: CASSPAEQETQYF. The chain uses TRBV18 and TRBJ2-5; D unresolved. V was cut by 3 bases and J by 2 bases, with 7 bases left in between. The CDR3 contains 13 residues. CDR1 KGHSH and CDR2 LQKENI come from the germline V gene. Full variable domain (outside the CDR3, taken from reference TRBV18 and TRBJ2-5): NAGVMQNPRHLVRRRGQEARLRCSPMKGHSHVYWYRQLPEEGLKFMVYLQKENIIDESGMPKERFSAEFPKEGPSILRIQQVVRGDSAAYFCASSPAEQETQYFGPGTRLLVL.

V and J are TRBV3-1 (or the pseudogene TRBV3-2) and TRBJ1-4; D possibly corresponds to TRBD1 (6 bases). There are 15 residues in the CDR3. Germline assignment: CDR1 LGHDT and CDR2 YNNKEL (reference sequence). The V end lost 4 bases, the J end lost 4 bases, and 13 bases lay between the germline ends. The CDR3 is CASSLPGQNNEKLFF. The CDR3 DNA is TGTGCCAGCAGCCTACCGGGACAAAATAATGAAAAACTGTTTTTT.

V and J are TRBV6-5 and TRBJ2-7, with 8 bases matching TRBD2. From germline, CDR1 is MNHEY and CDR2 SVGAGI. CDR3 length equals 15 residues. V was pared by 6 bases and J by 7 bases, with 14 bases of the junction left unmatched. The CDR3: CASSPSSGGPREQYV. CDR3 sequence (DNA): TGTGCCAGCAGCCCCTCCAGCGGGGGTCCTCGGGAGCAGTACGTC.

This sequence joins TRBV28 and TRBJ2-7; 7 nucleotides match TRBD2. The V segment lost 6 bases and the J segment 0 bases; nucleotides outside the gene matches: 5. CDR3 length: 14 amino acids. The V gene's germline CDR1 is MDHEN and CDR2 SYDVKM. In DNA form, the CDR3 reads TGTGCCAGCAGCGTGACTAGCAACTCCTACGAGCAGTACGTC. This gives the protein CASSVTSNSYEQYV.

J is TRBJ2-3 and V is TRBV7-4; tentative D call: TRBD2 (7 bases). V lost 5 bases to trimming and J lost 4 bases, with 22 bases between them. From germline, CDR1 is SGHVT and CDR2 SQSDAQ. This CDR3 is 17 amino acids long. This chain's CDR3 is CASSPQVGGLGADTQYF. DNA of the CDR3: TGTGCCAGCAGCCCGCAGGTGGGGGGGCTCGGCGCAGATACGCAGTATTTT.

The V and J genes are TRBV9 and TRBJ1-1; 9 bases match TRBD1. This CDR3 has 15 residues. J gave up 4 bases and V 3 bases, and 7 bases lay outside the gene matches. The germline CDR1 and CDR2 sequences are SGDLS and YYNGEE. The CDR3 loop reads CASSAGTGLATEAFF. The CDR3 DNA reads as TGTGCCAGCAGCGCCGGGACAGGGTTAGCCACTGAAGCTTTCTTT.

The chain carries TRBV2 and TRBJ2-2; the match to TRBD1 covers 10 bases. J gave up 7 bases and V 6 bases, and 2 bases lay outside the gene matches. The CDR3 has 13 residues. Germline V CDR1 and CDR2: SNHLY, FYNNEI. The CDR3 sequence: CASRGQGIGELFF. In DNA form, the CDR3 reads TGTGCCAGCAGGGGACAGGGGATCGGGGAGCTGTTTTTT.